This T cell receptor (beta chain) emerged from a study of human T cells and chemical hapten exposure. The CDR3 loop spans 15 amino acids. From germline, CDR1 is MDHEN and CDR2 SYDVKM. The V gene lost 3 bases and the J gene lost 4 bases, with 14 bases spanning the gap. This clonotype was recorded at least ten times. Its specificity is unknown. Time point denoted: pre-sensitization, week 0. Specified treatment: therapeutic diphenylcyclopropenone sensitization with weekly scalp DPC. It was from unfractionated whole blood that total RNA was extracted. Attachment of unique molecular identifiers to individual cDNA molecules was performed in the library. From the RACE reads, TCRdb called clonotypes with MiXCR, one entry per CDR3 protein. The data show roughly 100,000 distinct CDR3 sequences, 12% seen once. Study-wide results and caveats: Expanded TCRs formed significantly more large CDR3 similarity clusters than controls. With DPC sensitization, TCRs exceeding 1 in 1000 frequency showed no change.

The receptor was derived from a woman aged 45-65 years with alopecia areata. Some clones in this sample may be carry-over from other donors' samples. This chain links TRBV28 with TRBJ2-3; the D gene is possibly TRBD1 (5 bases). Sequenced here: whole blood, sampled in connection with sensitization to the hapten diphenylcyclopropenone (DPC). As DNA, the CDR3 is TGTGCCAGCAGTTTGAGCCAGGGCCTCGCAGATACGCAGTATTTT. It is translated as CASSLSQGLADTQYF.